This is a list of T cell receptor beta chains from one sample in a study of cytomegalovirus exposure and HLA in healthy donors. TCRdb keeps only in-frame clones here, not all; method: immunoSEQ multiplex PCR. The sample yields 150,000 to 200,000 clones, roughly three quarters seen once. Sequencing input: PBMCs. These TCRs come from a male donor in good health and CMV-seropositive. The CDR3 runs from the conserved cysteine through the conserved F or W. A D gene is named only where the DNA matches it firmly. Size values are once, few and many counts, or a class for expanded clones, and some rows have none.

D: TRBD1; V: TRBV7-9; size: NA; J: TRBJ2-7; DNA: TGTGCCAGCAGCCGTACAGGGGGCTCATACGAGCAGTACTTC; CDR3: CASSRTGGSYEQYF
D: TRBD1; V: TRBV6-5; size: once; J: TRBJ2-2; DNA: TGTGCCAGCACCGTCGACAGGGGCGGCACCGGGGAGCTGTTTTTT; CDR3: CASTVDRGGTGELFF
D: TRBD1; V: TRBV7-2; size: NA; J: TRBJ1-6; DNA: TGTGCCAGCAGCTTAGCTTCGGGACAGGGCATATTTACCCTCCACTTT; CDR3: CASSLASGQGIFTLHF
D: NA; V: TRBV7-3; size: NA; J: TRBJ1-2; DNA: TGTGCCAGCAGCTTACGCGGGGGCCAAGGCTATGGCTACACCTTC; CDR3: CASSLRGGQGYGYTF
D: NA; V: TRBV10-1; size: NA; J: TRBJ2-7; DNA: TGCGCCAGCAGTGACCCCTCCACAGCCTACGAGCAGTACTTC; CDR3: CASSDPSTAYEQYF
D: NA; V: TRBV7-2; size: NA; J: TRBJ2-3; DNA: TGTGCCAGCAGGGTAGGACACACCACAGATACGCAGTATTTT; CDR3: CASRVGHTTDTQYF
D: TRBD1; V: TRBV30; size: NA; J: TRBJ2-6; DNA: TGTGCCTGGAGTACCTTTACAGGGGCCTTTTTCTCTGGGGCCAACGTCCTGACTTTC; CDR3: CAWSTFTGAFFSGANVLTF
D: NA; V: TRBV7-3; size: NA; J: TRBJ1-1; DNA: TGTGCCCTTATGGTGTCGGTCTTTGGAGCTTTCTTT; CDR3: CALMVSVFGAFF
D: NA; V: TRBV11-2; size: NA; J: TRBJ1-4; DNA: TGTGCCAGCAGCTCGGGATGGGGTGAAAAACTGTTTTTT; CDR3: CASSSGWGEKLFF
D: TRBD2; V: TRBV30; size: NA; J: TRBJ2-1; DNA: TGTGCCTGGAGTGTGGCTAGCGGGCCCTACAATGAGCAGTTCTTC; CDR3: CAWSVASGPYNEQFF
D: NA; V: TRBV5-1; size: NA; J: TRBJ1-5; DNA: TGCGCCAGCAGCTTGGCTCGGGACACACTTAATCAGCCCCAGCATTTT; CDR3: CASSLARDTLNQPQHF
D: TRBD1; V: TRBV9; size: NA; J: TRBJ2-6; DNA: TGTGCCAGCAGCTGGGGGACAGGGGGTCTGGGGGCCAACGTCCTGACTTTC; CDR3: CASSWGTGGLGANVLTF
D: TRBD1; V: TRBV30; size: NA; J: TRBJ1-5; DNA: TGTGCCTGGAGAGAACCGGGACAGTCCAATCAGCCCCAGCATTTT; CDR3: CAWREPGQSNQPQHF
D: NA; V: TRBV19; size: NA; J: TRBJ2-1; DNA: TGTGCCAGTAGTGTCGACTCGTCCTACAATGAGCAGTTCTTC; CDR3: CASSVDSSYNEQFF
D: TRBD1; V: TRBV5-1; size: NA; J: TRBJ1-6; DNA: TGCGCCAGCAGCCCGACAGGGGATAGGGATTCACCCCTCCACTTT; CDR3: CASSPTGDRDSPLHF
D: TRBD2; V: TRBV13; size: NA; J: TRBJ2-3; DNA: TGTGCCAGCAGCTCGAAAGGAACCGGGACTAGCGGGGGGACTAGCACAGATACGCAGTATTTT; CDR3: CASSSKGTGTSGGTSTDTQYF
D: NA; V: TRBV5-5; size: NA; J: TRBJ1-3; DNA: TGTGCCAGCAGCCGAGCGGAGGGCTCTGGAAACACCATATATTTT; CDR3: CASSRAEGSGNTIYF
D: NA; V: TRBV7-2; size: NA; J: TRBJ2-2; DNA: TGTGCCAGCAGCTTAGTGGCCTATTCAAAAGGGACTTACACCGGGGAGCTGTTTTTT; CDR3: CASSLVAYSKGTYTGELFF
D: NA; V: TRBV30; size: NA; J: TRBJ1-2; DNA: TGTGCCTGGAGTGGGGAGTATGGCTACACCTTC; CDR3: CAWSGEYGYTF
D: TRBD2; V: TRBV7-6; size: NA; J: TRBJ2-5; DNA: TGTGCCAGCAGCTTTAGATCGGGGGGACTCGGTGAGACCCAGTACTTC; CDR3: CASSFRSGGLGETQYF
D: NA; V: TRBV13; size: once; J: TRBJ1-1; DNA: TGTGCCAGCAGCTTAAATGCCTACCTAGGAACTGAAGCTTTCTTT; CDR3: CASSLNAYLGTEAFF
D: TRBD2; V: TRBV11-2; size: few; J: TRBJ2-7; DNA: TGTGCCAGCAGCTTAAGGGGTTCGGGGACTAAAAACGAGCAGTACTTC; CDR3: CASSLRGSGTKNEQYF
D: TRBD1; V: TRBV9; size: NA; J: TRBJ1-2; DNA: TGTGCCAGCAGCGCCGAACTAGGGGGCTGGGATAACTATGGCTACACCTTC; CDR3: CASSAELGGWDNYGYTF
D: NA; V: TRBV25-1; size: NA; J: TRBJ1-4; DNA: TGTGCCAGCAGTGAAACATGGACAGACGAAAAACTGTTTTTT; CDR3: CASSETWTDEKLFF
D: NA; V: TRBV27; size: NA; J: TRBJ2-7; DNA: TGTGCCAGCAGTTTATTATACCGGACAGTAGAACACGAGCAGTACTTC; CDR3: CASSLLYRTVEHEQYF
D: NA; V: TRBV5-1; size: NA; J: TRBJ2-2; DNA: TGCGCCAGCAGCTTGGGGAGGGACACCGGGGAGCTGTTTTTT; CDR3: CASSLGRDTGELFF
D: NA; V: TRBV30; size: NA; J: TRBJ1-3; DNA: TGTGCCTGGAGTTTGGAACGTAGGGGCGGAAACACCATATATTTT; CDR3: CAWSLERRGGNTIYF
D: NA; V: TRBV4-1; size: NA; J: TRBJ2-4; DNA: TGCGCCAGCAGCCACGTTTTCGGAGCCAAAAACATTCAGTACTTC; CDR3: CASSHVFGAKNIQYF
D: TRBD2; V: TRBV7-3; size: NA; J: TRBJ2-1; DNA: TGTGCCAGCACCATTAGCGGGGGAGGCTACAATGAGCAGTTCTTC; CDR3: CASTISGGGYNEQFF
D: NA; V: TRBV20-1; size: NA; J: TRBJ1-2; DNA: TGCAGTGCTAGATATCCCTATGGCTACACCTTC; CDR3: CSARYPYGYTF
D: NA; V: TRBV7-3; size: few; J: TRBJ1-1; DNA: TGTGCCAGCAGCTCCCAAGCGGAGACTGAAGCTTTCTTT; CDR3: CASSSQAETEAFF
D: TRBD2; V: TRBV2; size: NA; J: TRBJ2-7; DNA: TGTGCCAGCAGAGCCGGGACTAGCGCGGGCGAGCAGTACTTC; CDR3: CASRAGTSAGEQYF
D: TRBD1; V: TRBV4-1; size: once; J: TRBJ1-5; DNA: TGCGCCAGCAGCCAAGGAGACAGGGGGTGGCAGCCCCAGCATTTT; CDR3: CASSQGDRGWQPQHF
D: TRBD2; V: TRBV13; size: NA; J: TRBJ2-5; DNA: TGTGCCACGACCCCCGGGACTAGCGGGGGGGCGGAGACCCAGTACTTC; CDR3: CATTPGTSGGAETQYF
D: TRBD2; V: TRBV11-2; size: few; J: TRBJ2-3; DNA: TGTGCCAGCAGCTTAAGGCGGGGGGATACGCAGTATTTT; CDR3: CASSLRRGDTQYF
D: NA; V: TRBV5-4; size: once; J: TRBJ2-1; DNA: TGTGCCAGCAGACCTTCGACAGACTACAATGAGCAGTTCTTC; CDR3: CASRPSTDYNEQFF
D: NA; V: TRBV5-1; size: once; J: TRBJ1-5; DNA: TGCGCCAGCAGCATTGACAGGACCATGCGTAGCAATCAGCCCCAGCATTTT; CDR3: CASSIDRTMRSNQPQHF
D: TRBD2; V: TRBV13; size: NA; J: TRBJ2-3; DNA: TGTGCCAGCAGCCGTCGCGGGGGGAGAAACACAGATACGCAGTATTTT; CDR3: CASSRRGGRNTDTQYF